A single sample gave rise to the 25 T cell receptor beta chains below, sequenced in a study of blood T cell repertoires in COVID-19. Profiling relied on immunoSEQ multiplex PCR, and the TCRdb table lists in-frame clones only, not all of them. The sample includes some 31,000 clones, approximately 90% seen only once; the top ten take roughly 2.3%. The sequencing input was peripheral blood. The receptors originated from a man aged 50 or older with active COVID-19.

The chain links TRBV7-2 to TRBJ2-2, with 10 positions matching TRBD1. Trimming took 5 bases from V and 3 from J; bases not matched to a gene: 12. Germline V CDR1 and CDR2: SGHTA, FQGNSA. The CDR3 contains 18 residues. The CDR3 sequence is CASSHPRDRGMDTGELFF. Here the CDR3 DNA reads TGTGCCAGCAGCCACCCCCGGGACAGGGGTATGGACACCGGGGAGCTGTTTTTT.

The chain combines TRBV19 with TRBJ2-5; the D is unclear. The V end lost 3 bases, the J end lost 6 bases, and 14 bases lay between the germline ends. Per the germline V gene, CDR1 is LNHDA and CDR2 is SQIVND (reference sequence). The CDR3 length is 14 residues. The chain's CDR3 is CASSMSGGPQTQYF. The DNA of the CDR3 is TGTGCCAGTAGTATGTCAGGTGGGCCGCAGACCCAGTACTTC.

In its sample, this clone was seen once. Other DNA sequences from this sample encode an identical CDR3 as well. This chain joins TRBV9 and TRBJ1-2; a possible D gene is TRBD1 (6 bases). CDR3 size: 14 residues. CDR1 SGDLS and CDR2 YYNGEE come from the germline V gene. V was pared by 0 bases and J by 2 bases, with 8 bases between. CDR3 bases: TGTGCCAGCAGCGTAGGCCAGGGGAACTATGGCTACACCTTC. Translation gives CASSVGQGNYGYTF.

Here the CDR3 reads CASSSSSGTKETQYF. DNA of the CDR3: TGTGCCAGCTCTTCCTCTAGCGGGACGAAAGAGACCCAGTACTTC. This chain joins TRBV18 and TRBJ2-5, with 9 bases aligning to TRBD2. The germline V gene encodes CDR1 KGHSH and CDR2 LQKENI. The CDR3 has 15 amino acids. J was trimmed by 3 bases and V by 6 bases; bases with no gene match: 8.

This clone was counted a single time. The chain links TRBV2 to TRBJ2-7; 7 bases fit TRBD1. The V gene's germline CDR1 is SNHLY and CDR2 FYNNEI. V lost 8 bases to trimming and J lost 0 bases; unmatched junction nucleotides: 7. This CDR3 is 14 amino acids long. The CDR3 reads CASGRQGLSYEQYF. The CDR3 DNA follows: TGTGCCAGCGGACGACAGGGCCTCTCCTACGAGCAGTACTTC. Using reference TRBV2 and TRBJ2-7 for the parts outside the CDR3, the full variable domain is EPEVTQTPSHQVTQMGQEVILRCVPISNHLYFYWYRQILGQKVEFLVSFYNNEISEKSEIFDDQFSVERPDGSNFTLKIRSTKLEDSAMYFCASGRQGLSYEQYFGPGTRLTVT.

This clone turned up a few times. This chain uses TRBV7-3 with TRBJ2-7; TRBD1 aligns across 10 bases. The CDR3 covers 15 residues. With V trimmed by 1 base and J by 2 bases, 2 bases remained unmatched. Germline CDR1 and CDR2: SGHTA and FQGTGA. CDR3 region: CASSLMGQGPYEQYF. DNA for the CDR3: TGTGCCAGCAGCTTAATGGGACAGGGGCCCTACGAGCAGTACTTC.

The chain combines TRBV28 with TRBJ1-6, with 9 bases lining up with TRBD1. Unmatched junction bases numbered 8, after V lost 7 bases and J lost 7 bases. The CDR3 is made up of 15 amino acids. CDR1 is MDHEN and CDR2 is SYDVKM in the germline V gene. The CDR3 reads CASTLQGAGNSPLHF. The DNA for the CDR3 is TGTGCCAGCACTCTACAGGGGGCAGGGAATTCACCCCTCCACTTT.

CDR3 region: CASSARGDNQPQHF. CDR3 DNA sequence: TGTGCCAGCAGCGCCCGGGGGGACAATCAGCCCCAGCATTTT. The chain has TRBV5-4 and TRBJ1-5; D might be TRBD1 (5 bases). The V end was cut by 4 bases, the J end by 3 bases, with 11 bases between. Germline loops: CDR1 SGHNT, CDR2 YYREEE (reference sequence). This CDR3 comprises 14 residues.

The genes are TRBV7-2 and TRBJ2-1, with TRBD2 identical over 9 bases. Germline V gene data show CDR1 as SGHTA and CDR2 as FQGNSA. The ends lost 3 bases at V and 6 bases at J; junction bases unmatched: 9. The CDR3 consists of 16 residues. The CDR3 nucleotides read TGTGCCAGCAGCTTCCGCGGCGGGGGGGCCGGCAATGAGCAGTTCTTC. Translation gives CASSFRGGGAGNEQFF.

CDR3 nucleotide sequence: TGTGCCAGCAGGGGACTAGCGGGGGGATACAATGAGCAGTTCTTC. Amino acids: CASRGLAGGYNEQFF. The chain joins TRBV2 to TRBJ2-1; 15 nucleotides agree with TRBD2. The V gene end was trimmed by 6 bases and the J gene end by 4 bases; junction bases not matched to a gene: 1. CDR3 length: 15 residues. Germline CDR1 reads SNHLY; CDR2 reads FYNNEI.

The V gene is TRBV4-2, the J gene TRBJ2-3, with D perhaps matching TRBD2 (6 bases). Germline V gives CDR1 LGHNA, CDR2 YNFKEQ. The V and J ends lost 3 bases and 0 bases respectively, with 13 bases between them. The CDR3 has 16 amino acids. The DNA for the CDR3 is TGTGCCAGCAGCCACAAAGCGGGCTCTAGCACAGATACGCAGTATTTT. It is translated as CASSHKAGSSTDTQYF.

V is TRBV4-1 and J is TRBJ2-1; the D is unclear. Germline V gene sequence: CDR1 MGHRA, CDR2 YSYEKL. The CDR3 is made up of 13 amino acids. V was clipped by 1 base and J by 6 bases, with 7 bases between them. CDR3: CASSQVPVNEQFF. The CDR3 DNA is TGCGCCAGCAGCCAAGTCCCTGTCAATGAGCAGTTCTTC.

This sequence joins TRBV7-9 and TRBJ2-5; D call uncertain. Germline V gives CDR1 SEHNR, CDR2 FQNEAQ (reference sequence). The CDR3 is 14 residues long. Trimming removed 1 base from V and 1 base from J, with 7 bases in between. CDR3 amino acids: CASSLGLSQETQYF. For the CDR3, the DNA is TGTGCCAGCAGCTTAGGTCTCAGCCAAGAGACCCAGTACTTC.

The chain carries TRBV7-6 and TRBJ2-5; perhaps TRBD2 as D (6 bases). The V end lost 1 base, the J end lost 9 bases, and 18 bases lay between the germline ends. The CDR3 contains 15 residues. From germline, CDR1 is SGHVS and CDR2 FNYEAQ. CDR3 residues: CASSLDLASAESQYF. The CDR3 DNA reads TGTGCCAGCAGCTTAGACCTAGCGTCGGCGGAGTCCCAGTACTTC.

This clone has only one observation. This rearrangement joins TRBV29-1 to TRBJ2-3, with 7 bases identical to TRBD2. The CDR3 covers 14 residues. Per germline, CDR1 SQVTM and CDR2 ANQGSEA. Losses at the gene ends were 3 bases for V and 1 base for J; bases not matched to a gene: 4. The CDR3 DNA sequence: TGCAGCGTTGACCATCGGGGGGGCACAGATACGCAGTATTTT. This gives the protein CSVDHRGGTDTQYF.

The chain joins TRBV30 to TRBJ1-1; no clear D gene. There are 10 residues in the CDR3. Trimming removed 7 bases from V and 2 bases from J, with 5 bases in between. Germline-derived CDR1 and CDR2 are GTSNPN and SVGIG (reference sequence). CDR3 in amino acids: CASINTEAFF. The CDR3 region has the DNA TGTGCCTCAATCAACACTGAAGCTTTCTTT.

This chain connects TRBV7-2 to TRBJ2-7; 7 bases agree with TRBD1. J lost 3 bases, V lost 3 bases, and 5 bases had no gene match. Germline V gene lookup returns CDR1 SGHTA and CDR2 FQGNSA. CDR3 length: 14 amino acids. In nucleotides, the CDR3 is TGTGCCAGCAGCTTCGGGACAGCGGTCTACGAGCAGTACTTC. Translating it yields CASSFGTAVYEQYF. Based on the CDR3 plus reference TRBV7-2 and TRBJ2-7, the full variable domain is GAGVSQSPSNKVTEKGKDVELRCDPISGHTALYWYRQSLGQGLEFLIYFQGNSAPDKSGLPSDRFSAERTGGSVSTLTIQRTQQEDSAVYLCASSFGTAVYEQYFGPGTRLTVT.

The gene calls are TRBV6-5 and TRBJ2-5; 7 nucleotides agree with TRBD1. Germline-derived CDR1 and CDR2 are MNHEY and SVGAGI. J was trimmed by 4 bases and V by 6 bases; bases with no gene match: 5. This CDR3 region has 13 residues. CDR3 amino acids: CASSWTGVETQYF. The CDR3 region has the DNA TGTGCCAGCAGCTGGACAGGCGTAGAGACCCAGTACTTC.

This clone was detected once. The rearrangement joins TRBV11-2 to TRBJ2-5; 10 bases are shared with TRBD2. V gave up 3 bases and J gave up 5 bases; unmatched junction bases: 9. The V gene's germline CDR1 is SGHAT and CDR2 FQNNGV. The CDR3 runs to 16 residues. This chain's CDR3 is CASSLNSGGKWETQYF. In nucleotides, the CDR3 is TGTGCCAGCAGCTTGAATAGCGGGGGGAAATGGGAGACCCAGTACTTC.

V usage is TRBV28 and J usage is TRBJ2-4, with 9 bases lining up with TRBD2. CDR3 length: 15 residues. V shed 7 bases, J shed 8 bases, and the junction held 12 bases outside the gene matches. Germline values: CDR1 MDHEN, CDR2 SYDVKM. The CDR3 nucleotides read TGTGCCAGCACCTCGTTCGCGGGAGGGGCGGACATTCAGTACTTC. It specifies CASTSFAGGADIQYF.

V usage is TRBV25-1 and J usage is TRBJ2-1; 7 positions agree with TRBD2. Germline CDR1 MGHDK, CDR2 SYGVNS. The CDR3 is made up of 16 amino acids. The ends lost 1 base at V and 2 bases at J; junction bases unmatched: 5. The CDR3: CASSELGGRTYNEQFF. The CDR3 coding sequence is TGTGCCAGCAGTGAATTGGGAGGGAGGACCTACAATGAGCAGTTCTTC.

A remark on this clone: One end of the junction fails to match germline, which may point to a read error. The chain couples TRBV11-3 to TRBJ2-1, with 7 bases aligning to TRBD1. CDR1 and CDR2 (germline): SGHNT, YENEEA. This CDR3 region has 15 residues. CDR3 region: CASSSRDSIYHEQFF. For the CDR3, the DNA is TGTGCCAGCAGCTCCCGGGACAGTATCTACCATGAGCAGTTCTTC.

V usage is TRBV9 and J usage is TRBJ1-1; 8 nucleotides agree with TRBD1. The trim removed 0 bases at V and 2 bases at J, leaving 3 bases unmatched. Germline CDR1 SGDLS, CDR2 YYNGEE. CDR3 size: 15 residues. The CDR3 nucleotides read TGTGCCAGCAGCGTAGTCCCAGGGGGCAACACTGAAGCTTTCTTT. Its protein product is CASSVVPGGNTEAFF.

The rearrangement joins TRBV7-9 to TRBJ2-1; 8 bases agree with TRBD2. Germline CDR1 is SEHNR and CDR2 is FQNEAQ (reference sequence). Trimming removed 8 bases from V and 6 bases from J; junction bases left unmatched: 18. The CDR3 length is 17 residues. The CDR3 sequence is CASLANAGLGALNEQFF. Written as DNA, the CDR3 is TGTGCCAGCCTAGCCAACGCGGGACTAGGGGCGCTCAATGAGCAGTTCTTC.

The V call is TRBV6-5, the J call TRBJ2-7; TRBD1 is a possible D gene (6 bases). Germline CDR1 MNHEY, CDR2 SVGAGI. CDR3 size: 13 residues. V was trimmed by 4 bases and J by 2 bases, leaving 9 bases between them. The chain's CDR3 is CASSSDRPYEQYF. The DNA for the CDR3 is TGTGCCAGCAGTTCGGACAGACCCTACGAGCAGTACTTC.